This T cell receptor (beta chain) was observed in a study of cytomegalovirus exposure and HLA in healthy donors. The overall study: It was reported in a later analysis that the same platform had been used for the 90 to 150 validation repertoires as for the 666 first-cohort repertoires.

Turning to this clone: Antigen: not known.

Study-level findings and limits: Among TCR beta chains, those listed as cytomegalovirus-associated numbered around 180. Researchers reported that a few CMV-associated chains were confirmed in vitro as CMV antigen-specific.

The CDR3 is made up of 15 amino acids. V dropped 5 bases and J dropped 0; count of bases not matched to a gene: 3. Per the germline V gene, CDR1 is MGHRA and CDR2 is YSYEKL. This table comes from immunoSEQ multiplex PCR, and its TCRdb copy is limited to in-frame clones, with some not included. The table includes 260,000 or so clones, approximately 90% detected once. This clonotype was sampled from a woman younger than 35 in good health and CMV-seronegative. This sequence joins TRBV4-1 and TRBJ2-3, with TRBD2 matching over 9 bases. Sequenced sample: PBMCs. The CDR3 region is CASSKAGGSTDTQYF. The CDR3 DNA is TGCGCCAGCAGCAAAGCGGGGGGAAGCACAGATACGCAGTATTTT.